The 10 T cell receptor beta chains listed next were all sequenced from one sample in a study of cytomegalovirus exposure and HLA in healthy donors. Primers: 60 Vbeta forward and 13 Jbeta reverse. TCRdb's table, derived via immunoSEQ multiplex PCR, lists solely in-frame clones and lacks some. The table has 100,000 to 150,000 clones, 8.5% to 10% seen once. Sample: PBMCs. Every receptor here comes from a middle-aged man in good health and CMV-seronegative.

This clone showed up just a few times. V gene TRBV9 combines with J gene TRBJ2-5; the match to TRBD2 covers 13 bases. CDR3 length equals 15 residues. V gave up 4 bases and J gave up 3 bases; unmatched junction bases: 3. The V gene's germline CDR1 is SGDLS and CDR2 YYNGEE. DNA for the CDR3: TGTGCCAGCAGCTTCGGGACTAGCGGGGAAGAGACCCAGTACTTC. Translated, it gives CASSFGTSGEETQYF.

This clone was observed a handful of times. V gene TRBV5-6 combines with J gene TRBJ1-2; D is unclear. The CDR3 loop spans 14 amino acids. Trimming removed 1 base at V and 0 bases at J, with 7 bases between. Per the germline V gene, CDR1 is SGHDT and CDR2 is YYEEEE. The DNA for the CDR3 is TGTGCCAGCAGCTTGCCTAGGACTAACTATGGCTACACCTTC. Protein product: CASSLPRTNYGYTF.

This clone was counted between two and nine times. The chain's CDR3 is CASSDDRGHTGELFF. The DNA of the CDR3 is TGTGCCAGCAGCGATGACAGGGGACACACCGGGGAGCTGTTTTTT. The J gene is TRBJ2-2, the V gene TRBV14, with 8 nucleotides matching TRBD1. The germline V gene encodes CDR1 SGHDN and CDR2 FVKESK. V trimming: 5 bases; J trimming: 3 bases; junction bases outside the gene matches: 5. The CDR3 is made up of 15 amino acids.

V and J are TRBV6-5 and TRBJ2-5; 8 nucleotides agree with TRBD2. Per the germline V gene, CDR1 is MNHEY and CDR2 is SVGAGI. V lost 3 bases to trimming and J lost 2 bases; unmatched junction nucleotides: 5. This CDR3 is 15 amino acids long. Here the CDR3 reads CASSYMAGGQETQYF. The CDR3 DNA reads TGTGCCAGCAGTTATATGGCGGGGGGACAAGAGACCCAGTACTTC.

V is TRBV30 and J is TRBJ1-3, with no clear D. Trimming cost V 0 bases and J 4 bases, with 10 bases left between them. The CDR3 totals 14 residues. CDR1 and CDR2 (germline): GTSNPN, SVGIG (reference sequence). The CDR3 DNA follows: TGTGCCTGGAGTGTACGCAGGTCGGGAAACACCATATATTTT. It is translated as CAWSVRRSGNTIYF.

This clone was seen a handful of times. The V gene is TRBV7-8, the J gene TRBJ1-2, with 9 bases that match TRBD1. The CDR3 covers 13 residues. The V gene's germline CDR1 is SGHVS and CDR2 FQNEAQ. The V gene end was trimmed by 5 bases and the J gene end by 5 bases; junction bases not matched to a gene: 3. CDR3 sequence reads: CASSLQGAYGYTF. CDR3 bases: TGTGCCAGCAGCCTACAGGGGGCTTATGGCTACACCTTC. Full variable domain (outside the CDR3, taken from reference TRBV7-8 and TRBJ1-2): GAGVSQSPRYKVAKRGQDVALRCDPISGHVSLFWYQQALGQGPEFLTYFQNEAQLDKSGLPSDRFFAERPEGSVSTLKIQRTQQEDSAVYLCASSLQGAYGYTFGSGTRLTVV.

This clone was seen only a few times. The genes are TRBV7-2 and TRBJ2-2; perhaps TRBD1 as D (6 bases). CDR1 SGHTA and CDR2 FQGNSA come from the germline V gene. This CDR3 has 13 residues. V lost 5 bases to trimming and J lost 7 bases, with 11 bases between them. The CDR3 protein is CASSPQGFGELFF. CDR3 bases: TGTGCCAGCAGCCCACAGGGATTCGGGGAGCTGTTTTTT.

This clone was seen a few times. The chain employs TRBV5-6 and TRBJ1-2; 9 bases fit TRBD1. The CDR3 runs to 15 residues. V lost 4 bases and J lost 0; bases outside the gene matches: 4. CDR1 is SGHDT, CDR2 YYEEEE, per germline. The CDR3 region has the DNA TGTGCCAGCAGCAGAGGGACAGGGCCTAACTATGGCTACACCTTC. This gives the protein CASSRGTGPNYGYTF.

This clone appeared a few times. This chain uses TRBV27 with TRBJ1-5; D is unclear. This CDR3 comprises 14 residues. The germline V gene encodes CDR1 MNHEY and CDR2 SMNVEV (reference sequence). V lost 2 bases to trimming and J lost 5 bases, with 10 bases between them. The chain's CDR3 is CASSLGPLYQPQHF. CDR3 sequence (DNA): TGTGCCAGCAGTTTAGGGCCCCTTTATCAGCCCCAGCATTTT.

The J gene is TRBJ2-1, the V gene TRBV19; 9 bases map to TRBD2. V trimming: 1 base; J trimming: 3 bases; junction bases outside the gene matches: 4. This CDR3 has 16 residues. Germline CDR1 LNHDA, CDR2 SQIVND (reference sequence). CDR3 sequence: CASSIGSGGLYNEQFF. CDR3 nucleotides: TGTGCCAGTAGTATAGGGAGCGGGGGGCTCTACAATGAGCAGTTCTTC.